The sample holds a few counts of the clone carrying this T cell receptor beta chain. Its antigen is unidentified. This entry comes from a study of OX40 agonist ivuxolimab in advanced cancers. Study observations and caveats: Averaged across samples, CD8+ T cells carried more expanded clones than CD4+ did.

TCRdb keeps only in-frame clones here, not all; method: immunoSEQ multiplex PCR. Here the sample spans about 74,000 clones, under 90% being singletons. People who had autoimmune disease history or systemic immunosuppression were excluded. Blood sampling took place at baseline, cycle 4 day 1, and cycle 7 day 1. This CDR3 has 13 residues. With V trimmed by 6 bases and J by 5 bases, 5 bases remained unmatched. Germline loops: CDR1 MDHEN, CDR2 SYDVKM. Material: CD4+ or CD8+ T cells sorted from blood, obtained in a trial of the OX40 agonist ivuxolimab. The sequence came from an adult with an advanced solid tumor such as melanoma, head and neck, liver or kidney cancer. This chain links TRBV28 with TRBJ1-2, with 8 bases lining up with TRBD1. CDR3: CASSRRGLYGYTF. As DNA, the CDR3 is TGTGCCAGCAGCCGCAGGGGGCTGTATGGCTACACCTTC.